The rows below give T cell receptor beta chains drawn from one sample of a study of shared clonotypes between healthy human individuals. Sequenced by immunoSEQ multiplex PCR; TCRdb stores in-frame clones only, minus some. The sample lists about 2 million clones; around 96% were seen once. Sequencing was performed on naive CD8+ T cells sorted from blood. The receptors stem from a man aged 18-30 years in good health. Each CDR3 is given with its conserved first and last residue. A D gene is named only where the DNA matches it firmly. Expanded clones get a size class; other rows say once, few or many, or leave the size out.

clone size	V gene	J gene	D gene	CDR3 DNA	CDR3 protein
NA	TRBV28	TRBJ2-7	NA	TGTGCCAGCAGTTTACAAGGGCGCGGGCACGAGCAGTACTTC	CASSLQGRGHEQYF
NA	TRBV10-1	TRBJ2-3	NA	TGCGCCAGCAGTGGGACTATCCCAGATACGCAGTATTTT	CASSGTIPDTQYF
NA	TRBV25-1	TRBJ1-4	TRBD1	TGTGCCAGCAGAGCCGGGACAGGGGCGGAAAAACTGTTTTTT	CASRAGTGAEKLFF
once	TRBV4-1	TRBJ1-2	NA	TGCGCCAGCAGCCCGGTAGCCTCTAACTATGGCTACACCTTC	CASSPVASNYGYTF
NA	TRBV7-8	TRBJ1-6	NA	TGTGCCAGCAGCTTAGCGGGGGTTAATAATTCACCCCTCCACTTT	CASSLAGVNNSPLHF
NA	TRBV27	TRBJ2-3	NA	TGTGCCAGCAGTTTTTTGGGGTCGGGGAGCACAGATACGCAGTATTTT	CASSFLGSGSTDTQYF
NA	TRBV7-9	TRBJ1-6	NA	TGTGCCAGCAGCTTAGAGGACACGACTTGGGATTCACCCCTCCACTTT	CASSLEDTTWDSPLHF
NA	TRBV6-1	TRBJ2-1	NA	TGTGCCAGCAGTGAAGTTGCTGGATACAATGAGCAGTTCTTC	CASSEVAGYNEQFF
NA	TRBV7-9	TRBJ2-3	TRBD2	TGTGCCAGCAGCTTGGGACTAGAGCTCGAGGATACGCAGTATTTT	CASSLGLELEDTQYF
NA	TRBV13	TRBJ1-4	NA	TGTGCCAGCAGCTCCCGGGGGGCGGGAAATGAAAAACTGTTTTTT	CASSSRGAGNEKLFF
NA	TRBV19	TRBJ2-1	NA	TGTGCCACCAATCTCGGGGGCAATGAGCAGTTCTTC	CATNLGGNEQFF
NA	TRBV9	TRBJ1-6	TRBD1	TGTGCCAGCAGCCCAGAACAGGGGCCAAATTCACCCCTCCACTTT	CASSPEQGPNSPLHF
NA	TRBV7-9	TRBJ2-7	TRBD1	TGTGCCAGCAGCCCCAGGACAGGGTTCTCCTACGAGCAGTACTTC	CASSPRTGFSYEQYF
NA	TRBV11-2	TRBJ2-7	NA	TGTGCCAGCAGCTTAGGGGGAGGGGGGAACGAGCAGTACTTC	CASSLGGGGNEQYF
NA	TRBV10-1	TRBJ2-7	NA	TGCGCCAGCAGTGACCCACACGTCACTGGGCACGAGCAGTACTTC	CASSDPHVTGHEQYF
NA	TRBV7-9	TRBJ2-5	NA	TGTGCCAGCAGCGGCGACCAAGAGACCCAGTACTTC	CASSGDQETQYF
NA	TRBV27	TRBJ2-7	TRBD1	TGTGCCAGCACCCTGACAGGGGGCGCGGGGGAGCAGTACTTC	CASTLTGGAGEQYF
NA	TRBV6-6	TRBJ2-7	NA	TGTGCCAGTGCTTCCGACCTGGTACACGAGCAGTACTTC	CASASDLVHEQYF
few	TRBV14	TRBJ1-1	NA	TGTGCCAGCAGCCAGATGGACCTTGAAGCTTTCTTT	CASSQMDLEAFF
once	TRBV11-2	TRBJ2-7	NA	TGTGCCAGCAGCCCCTCCTCGGAGGGGGAGTACGAGCAGTACTTC	CASSPSSEGEYEQYF
NA	TRBV29-1	TRBJ1-2	TRBD1	TGCAGCGTTGAGAGAACAGGGGGCGAAGTTAACTATGGCTACACCTTC	CSVERTGGEVNYGYTF
NA	TRBV7-6	TRBJ2-2	NA	TGTGCCAGCAGCCTTGCTACCGGGGAGCTGTTTTTT	CASSLATGELFF
NA	TRBV19	TRBJ1-4	NA	TGTGCCAGTAGTATAGTTCTGGGGGATGAAAAACTGTTTTTT	CASSIVLGDEKLFF
NA	TRBV9	TRBJ2-7	TRBD2	TGTGCCAGCAGCGAGGGGACTAGCGGGAGGGCCGCCTACGAGCAGTACTTC	CASSEGTSGRAAYEQYF
NA	TRBV27	TRBJ1-5	NA	TGTGCCAGCAGTTTATCGGGGGCTGCTCGGGGTCAGCCCCAGCATTTT	CASSLSGAARGQPQHF
NA	TRBV13	TRBJ1-2	TRBD1	TGTGCCAGCAGCTTCCGGACAGGGGGGAACTATGGCTACACCTTC	CASSFRTGGNYGYTF
NA	TRBV4-3	TRBJ1-1	NA	TGCGCCAGCAGCCAAGATACTTCCGGCACTGAAGCTTTCTTT	CASSQDTSGTEAFF
NA	TRBV4-2	TRBJ1-1	NA	TGTGCCAGCAGCCAACCTCTTGGGGGAGTCTACACTGAAGCTTTCTTT	CASSQPLGGVYTEAFF
NA	TRBV6-1	TRBJ2-1	NA	TGTGCCAGCAGTGAGTACGGGGGCTACCCCTACAATGAGCAGTTCTTC	CASSEYGGYPYNEQFF
NA	TRBV5-4	TRBJ1-1	TRBD1	TGTGCCAGCAGCTTTACAGGGGGCGGAGGAATAACTGAAGCTTTCTTT	CASSFTGGGGITEAFF
NA	TRBV18	TRBJ1-1	NA	TGTGCCAGCTCACCGTCCCTGGGGGGACCCATGAACACTGAAGCTTTCTTT	CASSPSLGGPMNTEAFF
NA	TRBV28	TRBJ1-1	NA	TGTGCCAGCAGCCCGGACAGTATGAACACTGAAGCTTTCTTT	CASSPDSMNTEAFF
NA	TRBV7-9	TRBJ2-7	TRBD1	TGTGGGACCGGGACAGGGGTTTCCTACGAGCAGTACTTC	CGTGTGVSYEQYF
NA	TRBV2	TRBJ2-1	TRBD1	TGTGCCAGCAGTCCCGGGACAGACGATGAGCAGTTCTTC	CASSPGTDDEQFF
NA	TRBV5-6	TRBJ2-7	TRBD1	TGTGCCAGCAGCTACCGGGACAGGGGGACCTACGAGCAGTACTTC	CASSYRDRGTYEQYF
NA	TRBV7-6	TRBJ2-1	TRBD1	TGTGCCAGCAGCTTAGGGGCAGGGGGTGGGCCGTACAATGAGCAGTTCTTC	CASSLGAGGGPYNEQFF
NA	TRBV7-8	TRBJ2-6	TRBD1	TGTGCCAGCAGCCCCCAGACAGGGCCCGGGGCCAACGTCCTGACTTTC	CASSPQTGPGANVLTF
NA	TRBV6-5	TRBJ2-7	TRBD1	TGTGCCAGCAGCGCCAGACAGGGGTTCCACGAGCAGTACTTC	CASSARQGFHEQYF
once	TRBV25-1	TRBJ2-7	NA	TGTGCCAGCAGTGGTTTCTTGCGTCCCTACGAGCAGTACTTC	CASSGFLRPYEQYF
NA	TRBV9	TRBJ1-4	TRBD1	TGTGCCAGCAGCGTAGATGGGACAGAGAATGAAAAACTGTTTTTT	CASSVDGTENEKLFF
once	TRBV30	TRBJ2-1	NA	TGTGCCTGGAGTACGACTCCCGTGGGCTGGAATGAGCAGTTCTTC	CAWSTTPVGWNEQFF
NA	TRBV6-5	TRBJ2-7	NA	TGTGCCAGCAGTCTCGCCCCGGGAGCTTCCTACGAGCAGTACTTC	CASSLAPGASYEQYF
NA	TRBV5-1	TRBJ2-7	TRBD2	TGCGCCAGCAGGACTAGCGACTACGAGCAGTACTTC	CASRTSDYEQYF
NA	TRBV6-1	TRBJ2-7	TRBD2	TGTGCCAGCAGTGAAGCGATTAGCGGGAGCATTGGCTCCTACGAGCAGTACTTC	CASSEAISGSIGSYEQYF
NA	TRBV5-4	TRBJ2-7	NA	TGTGCCAGCAGCTTGGAGGGGCTCGAGCAGTACTTC	CASSLEGLEQYF
once	TRBV4-2	TRBJ2-3	NA	TGTGCCAGCAGCCAAGATCCCGGCGGGGGCGAGCTCGATACGCAGTATTTT	CASSQDPGGGELDTQYF
NA	TRBV4-1	TRBJ2-7	NA	TGCGCCAGCAGCCAAGATCGGCAGGGACCCTACGAGCAGTACTTC	CASSQDRQGPYEQYF
NA	TRBV4-1	TRBJ1-5	TRBD1	TGCGCCAGCAGCCAAGACTGGACAGGGGGGGGTTATAGCAATCAGCCCCAGCATTTT	CASSQDWTGGGYSNQPQHF
NA	TRBV6-1	TRBJ1-5	NA	TGTGCCAGCAGTGAAGTAATCGGGGGTAGCAATCAGCCCCAGCATTTT	CASSEVIGGSNQPQHF
NA	TRBV5-1	TRBJ2-7	NA	TGCGCCAGCAGCAGTACAGGGTACGAGCAGTACTTC	CASSSTGYEQYF